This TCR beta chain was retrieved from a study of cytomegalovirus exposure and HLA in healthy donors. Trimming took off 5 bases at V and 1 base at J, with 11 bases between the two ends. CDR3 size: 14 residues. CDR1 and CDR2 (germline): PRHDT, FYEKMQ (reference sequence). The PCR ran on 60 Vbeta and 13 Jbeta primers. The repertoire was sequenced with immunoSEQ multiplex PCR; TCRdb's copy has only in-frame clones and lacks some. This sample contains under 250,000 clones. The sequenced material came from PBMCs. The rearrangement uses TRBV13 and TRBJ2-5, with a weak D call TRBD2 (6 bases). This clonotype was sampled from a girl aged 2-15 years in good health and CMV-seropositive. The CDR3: CASSATGAQETQYF. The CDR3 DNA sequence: TGTGCCAGCAGCGCCACGGGAGCCCAAGAGACCCAGTACTTC.